This entry is about one T cell receptor beta chain. Its antigen remains unknown. Several immunoSEQ plates received, in even portions, the genomic DNA of each subset. The repertoire was sequenced with immunoSEQ multiplex PCR; TCRdb's copy has only in-frame clones and lacks some. The sample lists millions of clones; about 95% were seen once. The entry originates in a study of shared clonotypes between healthy human individuals. V was pared by 4 bases and J by 4 bases, with 10 bases of the junction left unmatched. CDR1 and CDR2 (germline): MGHRA, YSYEKL. The CDR3 totals 16 residues. Study-wide findings and caveats: A handful of donors showed sharing of about 4.7% of naive CD4 clonotypes. With few donors, the genetic and exposure-history diversity represented was limited. An effect of sequencing depth on clonotype sharing among donors was expected.

The sequenced material came from naive CD4+ T cells sorted from blood. Specified subset: CD45RA+ positively selected. The sequence came from a man between 18 and 35 years old in good health. The chain is built from TRBV4-1 and TRBJ2-7; 10 positions match TRBD1. The CDR3 nucleotides read TGCGCCAGCAGCCGACCTAGCGACAGGGGGCGATACGAGCAGTACTTC. This encodes CASSRPSDRGRYEQYF.